This T cell receptor beta chain was sequenced for a study of identical twins. Whole-study findings and limits: Fewer insertions marked abundant cord blood beta clonotypes; young adult naive trended weakly, memory not at all.

This clonotype was counted between two and nine times. Its antigen remains unidentified. A universal primer site was created by template switching, with the cDNA bearing unique molecular identifiers. One entry per CDR3 protein, called by TCRdb with MiXCR from the 5' RACE reads. Of some 730,000 distinct CDR3 sequences listed, around a sixth are singletons. This CDR3 spans 14 amino acids. Germline V CDR1 and CDR2: LGHNA, YSLEER. Trimming left V 1 base short and J 2 bases short, with 6 bases between. This sample was shared with a second study, whose subject was T cells expressing NK-cell markers. That paper states: Eight donors were sequenced, seven testing HCMV-seropositive and one testing seronegative. Sorting in several experiments was restricted by an anti-gamma-delta TCR antibody to alpha-beta TCR T cells.

The chain is built from TRBV4-3 and TRBJ2-1, with a tentative D call TRBD2 (5 bases). Sequencing was performed on PBMCs. The source of this sequence is a woman younger than 35 in good health. The CDR3 reads CASSQVGTYNEQFF. The CDR3 DNA reads TGCGCCAGCAGCCAAGTCGGGACCTACAATGAGCAGTTCTTC.